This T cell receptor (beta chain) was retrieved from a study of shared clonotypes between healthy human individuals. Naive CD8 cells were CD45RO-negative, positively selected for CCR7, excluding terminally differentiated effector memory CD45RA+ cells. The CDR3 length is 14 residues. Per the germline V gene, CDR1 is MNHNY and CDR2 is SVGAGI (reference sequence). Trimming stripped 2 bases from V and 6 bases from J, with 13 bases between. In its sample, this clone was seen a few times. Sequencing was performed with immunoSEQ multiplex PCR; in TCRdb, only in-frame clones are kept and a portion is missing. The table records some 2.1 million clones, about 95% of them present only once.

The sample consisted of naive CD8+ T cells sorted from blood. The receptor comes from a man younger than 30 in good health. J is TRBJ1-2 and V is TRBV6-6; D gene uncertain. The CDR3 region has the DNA TGTGCCAGCAGTTACCTCGGGATCCAAGATGGCTACACCTTC. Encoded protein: CASSYLGIQDGYTF.